This paragraph covers one T cell receptor (beta chain) sequence. Its antigen is still unknown. The data are from a study of T cells in Graves' hyperthyroidism and ophthalmopathy. Hyperthyroidism, newly diagnosed and lasting under 2 months, affected patients aged 18 to 65. From more than 9 ml of fresh peripheral blood, PBMCs were isolated. Regions amplified from RNA transcripts were the TCR beta CDR3 regions. First-round RT-PCR of the TCR CDR3 relied on the HTBI primer set. TCRdb reprocessed the multiplex PCR reads with MiXCR, giving one entry per CDR3 protein. The sample holds nearly 750,000 distinct CDR3 sequences; around 40% are singletons and the top ten take around 30%. Trimming took 6 bases from V and 4 from J, leaving 28 bases between them. Germline V gives CDR1 LNHNV, CDR2 YYDKDF (reference sequence). The CDR3 covers 18 residues. Study-level points and caveats: Ophthalmopathy got predicted by the model a median 6.5 months before its onset. Most clonotypes expanded in the thyroid (above 0.001) were also present in blood.

Material: blood. The TCR originated in a woman aged 40 to 50 with Graves' hyperthyroidism. The chain is built from TRBV15 and TRBJ2-7; D unresolved. The CDR3 is CATSSSKVVNTGGYEQYF. The CDR3 nucleotides are TGTGCCACCAGTTCAAGTAAGGTGGTGAACACCGGTGGGTACGAGCAGTACTTC.